Shown below are 28 T cell receptor beta chains from a single sample sequenced in a study of T cell repertoires in cytomegalovirus infection. Antigens of these TCRs are unknown. TCRdb passed the reads through MiXCR, listing each CDR3 protein once. This sample has 300,000 or so distinct CDR3 sequences, with roughly 25% found just once. This specimen consisted of cultured PBMCs, obtained from culture after CMV antigen stimulation. These receptors all come from a human donor in good health (CMV status not recorded). Some clones in this sample may be carry-over from other donors' samples.

This chain links TRBV11-3 with TRBJ2-2; the D is unclear. Germline assignment: CDR1 SGHNT and CDR2 YENEEA. The CDR3 extends over 13 amino acids. Trimming took off 1 base at V and 6 bases at J, with 6 bases between the two ends. CDR3 sequence: CASSLGVSGELFF. DNA for the CDR3: TGTGCCAGCAGCTTAGGGGTTTCCGGGGAGCTGTTTTTT. The full variable domain, completed using reference TRBV11-3 and TRBJ2-2, is EAGVVQSPRYKIIEKKQPVAFWCNPISGHNTLYWYLQNLGQGPELLIRYENEEAVDDSQLPKDRFSAERLKGVDSTLKIQPAELGDSAVYLCASSLGVSGELFFGEGSRLTVL.

This clonotype appeared a few times. The rearrangement joins TRBV6-8 to TRBJ1-1, with D possibly TRBD1 on 5 matching bases. The germline V and J ends were trimmed by 7 bases and 8 bases, with 11 bases remaining between them. The CDR3 length is 11 residues. Germline CDR1 and CDR2: MNHGY and SAAAGT. CDR3 sequence: CASTGRGEAFF. The CDR3 DNA reads as TGTGCCAGCACTGGGCGGGGCGAAGCTTTCTTT.

This clonotype was counted only a few times. The chain carries TRBV7-3 and TRBJ2-7; 7 bases are a match to TRBD1. Losses at the gene ends were 0 bases for V and 7 bases for J; bases not matched to a gene: 3. This CDR3 is built from 13 residues. Germline loops: CDR1 SGHTA, CDR2 FQGTGA. In DNA, the CDR3 is TGTGCCAGCAGCTTAACCCCACAGGGGGAGCAGTACTTC. This gives the protein CASSLTPQGEQYF.

The chain links TRBV28 to TRBJ2-2, with TRBD1 matching over 8 bases. Germline V CDR1 and CDR2: MDHEN, SYDVKM. The CDR3 loop spans 16 amino acids. The V segment lost 4 bases and the J segment 6 bases; nucleotides outside the gene matches: 10. The CDR3 nucleotides read TGTGCCAGCAGTTCCGATTCAGGGGGCCGGGCCGGGGAGCTGTTTTTT. Translating it yields CASSSDSGGRAGELFF.

The chain is built from TRBV6-2 or TRBV6-3 and TRBJ2-7; D is perhaps TRBD2 (6 bases). V was pared by 4 bases and J by 7 bases, with 14 bases between. Per germline, CDR1 MNHEY and CDR2 SVGEGT. CDR3 length equals 13 residues. The CDR3 sequence: CASSSLSAGEQYV. The CDR3 DNA follows: TGTGCCAGCAGTTCCTTATCGGCGGGGGAGCAGTACGTC.

The V gene is TRBV12-3 or TRBV12-4, the J gene TRBJ2-7; 9 bases agree with TRBD2. V lost 6 bases and J lost 1; bases outside the gene matches: 4. The CDR3 totals 14 residues. CDR3 sequence reads: CASRSGRFSYEQYF. The CDR3 DNA reads as TGTGCCAGCAGGAGCGGGAGGTTTTCCTACGAGCAGTACTTC.

This clonotype occurred a few times. The chain couples TRBV7-2 to TRBJ1-1; D gene uncertain. The V end was cut by 4 bases, the J end by 1 base, with 13 bases between. Germline V gene lookup returns CDR1 SGHTA and CDR2 FQGNSA. The CDR3 consists of 15 residues. The CDR3 region is CASSSAPATNTEAFF. As DNA, the CDR3 is TGTGCCAGCAGCTCGGCCCCGGCAACGAACACTGAAGCTTTCTTT. The variable domain in full, completed from reference TRBV7-2 and TRBJ1-1, reads GAGVSQSPSNKVTEKGKDVELRCDPISGHTALYWYRQSLGQGLEFLIYFQGNSAPDKSGLPSDRFSAERTGGSVSTLTIQRTQQEDSAVYLCASSSAPATNTEAFFGQGTRLTVV.

In this sample, this clonotype turned up many times. The chain couples TRBV6-5 to TRBJ2-4; TRBD1 is a possible D gene (6 bases). The CDR3 loop spans 15 amino acids. In germline, CDR1 is MNHEY, CDR2 SVGAGI. V was trimmed by 0 bases and J by 2 bases, leaving 8 bases between them. The CDR3 loop reads CASSYSTGTKNIQYF. The CDR3 DNA is TGTGCCAGCAGTTACTCGACAGGAACCAAAAACATTCAGTACTTC.

The rearrangement joins TRBV11-2 to TRBJ2-7; TRBD2 is a possible D gene (5 bases). The CDR3 loop spans 15 amino acids. V was cut by 1 base and J by 2 bases, with 12 bases left in between. Germline CDR1 reads SGHAT; CDR2 reads FQNNGV. The DNA of the CDR3 is TGTGCCAGCAGCTTAGGAGCCAGCGGAGCCTACGAGCAGTACGTC. This sequence encodes CASSLGASGAYEQYV.

This clonotype has just a few counts. The J gene is TRBJ1-2, the V gene TRBV7-9; D might be TRBD1 (6 bases). Germline lookup yields CDR1 SEHNR and CDR2 FQNEAQ (reference sequence). This CDR3 is built from 14 residues. Trimming removed 6 bases from V and 4 bases from J, with 15 bases in between. The CDR3 loop is CASSSQGVGYGYTF. CDR3 DNA sequence: TGTGCCAGCAGTTCACAGGGTGTAGGCTATGGCTACACCTTC.

The rearrangement links TRBV5-4 to TRBJ2-2; TRBD2 is a possible D gene (5 bases). The V gene's germline CDR1 is SGHNT and CDR2 YYREEE (reference sequence). V was clipped by 0 bases and J by 7 bases, with 16 bases between them. This CDR3 has 16 amino acids. The CDR3 sequence: CASSLGELGFHGELFF. The CDR3 region has the DNA TGTGCCAGCAGCTTGGGGGAGTTGGGATTTCACGGGGAGCTGTTTTTT.

This clonotype was seen more than once but under ten times. The rearrangement links TRBV7-9 to TRBJ2-3, with no clear D. The CDR3 has 12 residues. Germline CDR1 is SEHNR and CDR2 is FQNEAQ (reference sequence). Deletions cut 5 bases from V and 4 bases from J, with 7 bases between. The CDR3 is CASSRVSDTQYF. CDR3 nucleotide sequence: TGTGCCAGCAGCCGAGTGTCAGATACGCAGTATTTT.

This clonotype was seen at least ten times. The genes are TRBV12-3 or TRBV12-4 and TRBJ2-5, with 12 bases lining up with TRBD2. V lost 4 bases to trimming and J lost 4 bases; unmatched junction nucleotides: 4. The CDR3 runs to 15 residues. CDR3 in amino acids: CASSSSGRARETQYF. The CDR3 bases are TGTGCCAGCAGTTCTAGCGGGAGGGCGAGAGAGACCCAGTACTTC.

This clonotype was counted between two and nine times. The rearrangement links TRBV4-3 to TRBJ2-1, with D possibly TRBD2 on 7 matching bases. Germline assignment: CDR1 LGHNA and CDR2 YSLEER. Trimming left V 0 bases short and J 6 bases short, with 15 bases between. The CDR3 is 16 residues long. In DNA form, the CDR3 reads TGCGCCAGCAGCCAAGAGCCCCTGGGGGGGCGCAATGAGCAGTTCTTC. Translated, it gives CASSQEPLGGRNEQFF.

This clonotype was observed many times. V usage is TRBV7-2 and J usage is TRBJ1-2; no reliable D call. The germline CDR1 and CDR2 sequences are SGHTA and FQGNSA. V was pared by 3 bases and J by 6 bases, with 14 bases between. There are 14 residues in the CDR3. The CDR3 nucleotides read TGTGCCAGCAGCTTCCTCCTAGGGTTTGATGGCTACACCTTC. Translating it yields CASSFLLGFDGYTF.

This clonotype was observed many times. The chain employs TRBV7-8 and TRBJ2-7; D assignment may be TRBD1 or TRBD2 (6 bases each). V was pared by 5 bases and J by 2 bases, with 16 bases between. Germline V CDR1 and CDR2: SGHVS, FQNEAQ. The CDR3 has 15 residues. This chain's CDR3 is CASSLEWGAPYEQYV. The CDR3 coding sequence is TGTGCCAGCAGCCTAGAATGGGGGGCCCCCTACGAGCAGTACGTC.

This sequence joins TRBV19 and TRBJ2-3, with D perhaps TRBD2 (5 bases). The CDR3 totals 14 residues. Germline assignment: CDR1 LNHDA and CDR2 SQIVND (reference sequence). Trimming pared 4 bases from V and 4 bases from J, leaving 12 bases between. The CDR3 reads CASSSAEAPDTQYF. The CDR3 bases are TGTGCCAGTAGTAGCGCGGAGGCCCCAGATACGCAGTATTTT.

J is TRBJ2-7 and V is TRBV27; 8 bases map to TRBD2. Germline assignment: CDR1 MNHEY and CDR2 SMNVEV (reference sequence). The junction had 4 bases not matched to a gene; V was cut back by 4 bases and J by 2 bases. This CDR3 contains 14 residues. CDR3 nucleotide sequence: TGTGCCAGCAGTTGGAACGGGAGGGCCTACGAGCAGTACTTC. It translates to CASSWNGRAYEQYF.

Turning to this clonotype: The germline gene is not matched at one end of the junction; a read error may be the cause. The chain recombines TRBV6-2 or TRBV6-3 with TRBJ1-1; D unclear. The germline gives CDR1 MNHEY, CDR2 SVGEGT. CDR3 length: 14 residues. DNA of the CDR3: TGTGCCAGCAGTTACGTCGGGGAGAACACTAAAGCTTTCTTT. Its translation is CASSYVGENTKAFF.

This rearrangement joins TRBV20-1 to TRBJ2-5; no clear D gene. V was shortened by 3 bases and J by 1 base, with 9 bases between the two germline ends. This CDR3 comprises 13 residues. The germline V gene has CDR1 DFQATT and CDR2 SNEGSKA (reference sequence). This CDR3 reads CSARYPLQETQYF. The CDR3 coding sequence is TGCAGTGCTAGGTATCCCCTCCAAGAGACCCAGTACTTC.

The genes are TRBV11-3 and TRBJ2-5, with D perhaps TRBD2 (6 bases). V gave up 5 bases and J gave up 5 bases, with 15 bases separating them. The CDR3 is made up of 14 amino acids. In germline, CDR1 is SGHNT, CDR2 YENEEA. CDR3 sequence (DNA): TGTGCCAGCAGCCCTCAGGGAGGCGGCGAGACCCAGTACTTC. Protein product: CASSPQGGGETQYF. Filled out from reference TRBV11-3 and TRBJ2-5, the complete variable domain reads EAGVVQSPRYKIIEKKQPVAFWCNPISGHNTLYWYLQNLGQGPELLIRYENEEAVDDSQLPKDRFSAERLKGVDSTLKIQPAELGDSAVYLCASSPQGGGETQYFGPGTRLLVL.

This clonotype has a count of ten or more. The chain has TRBV7-2 and TRBJ1-5, with TRBD1 matching 10 bases. Trimming removed 5 bases from V and 5 bases from J; junction bases left unmatched: 3. This CDR3 has 14 residues. Germline CDR1 and CDR2: SGHTA and FQGNSA. CDR3 sequence: CASSPTGGYQPQHF. The CDR3 coding sequence is TGTGCCAGCAGCCCGACAGGGGGCTATCAGCCCCAGCATTTT. Looking up the rest from reference TRBV7-2 and TRBJ1-5 gives the full variable domain: GAGVSQSPSNKVTEKGKDVELRCDPISGHTALYWYRQSLGQGLEFLIYFQGNSAPDKSGLPSDRFSAERTGGSVSTLTIQRTQQEDSAVYLCASSPTGGYQPQHFGDGTRLSIL.

This clonotype came up many times. The chain recombines TRBV7-9 with TRBJ2-4; D may correspond to TRBD1 or TRBD2 (6 bases each). CDR1 SEHNR and CDR2 FQNEAQ come from the germline V gene (reference sequence). The CDR3 runs 13 residues. Between the trimmed V and J ends, which lost 1 base and 8 bases, there was a span of 9 bases. CDR3 sequence: CASSLDRGDIQYF. DNA of the CDR3: TGTGCCAGCAGCTTAGATAGGGGGGACATTCAGTACTTC.

The rearrangement uses TRBV7-9 and TRBJ1-1, with a tentative D call TRBD1 (6 bases). There are 13 residues in the CDR3. Germline CDR1 is SEHNR and CDR2 is FQNEAQ (reference sequence). V was clipped by 6 bases and J by 8 bases, with 16 bases between them. DNA for the CDR3: TGTGCCAGCAGGGGGAAACTCGGACAGGAAGCTTTCTTT. Translation: CASRGKLGQEAFF.

This clonotype was picked up a small number of times. The V gene is TRBV24-1, the J gene TRBJ2-3; TRBD1 is a possible D gene (6 bases). Trimming left V 0 bases short and J 4 bases short, with 7 bases between. Germline CDR1 is KGHDR and CDR2 is SFDVKD. The CDR3 is made up of 14 amino acids. The chain's CDR3 is CATSDLKGADTQYF. The CDR3 bases are TGTGCCACCAGTGATTTGAAGGGGGCAGATACGCAGTATTTT.

The chain links TRBV4-3 to TRBJ2-2; D is undetermined. CDR1 and CDR2 from the germline V gene are LGHNA and YSLEER. There are 14 residues in the CDR3. Between the trimmed V and J ends, which lost 4 bases and 4 bases, there was a span of 10 bases. The CDR3 loop reads CASSPDVVTGELFF. The CDR3 coding sequence is TGCGCCAGCAGCCCGGATGTAGTCACCGGGGAGCTGTTTTTT.

At least ten counts were recorded for this clonotype. The rearrangement links TRBV4-1 to TRBJ1-4; D is ambiguous. The CDR3 runs to 15 residues. The germline gives CDR1 MGHRA, CDR2 YSYEKL. Deletions cut 1 base from V and 0 bases from J, with 6 bases between. CDR3 amino acids: CASSQAATTNEKLFF. As DNA, the CDR3 is TGCGCCAGCAGCCAAGCGGCGACAACTAATGAAAAACTGTTTTTT.

The table lists this clonotype with many counts. The chain links TRBV7-3 to TRBJ2-1, with 9 bases lining up with TRBD2. The CDR3 spans 13 residues. Germline lookup yields CDR1 SGHTA and CDR2 FQGTGA. V gave up 3 bases and J gave up 8 bases; unmatched junction bases: 2. CDR3 sequence reads: CASSFSGSDEQFF. As DNA, the CDR3 is TGTGCCAGCAGCTTTAGCGGGAGCGATGAGCAGTTCTTC.